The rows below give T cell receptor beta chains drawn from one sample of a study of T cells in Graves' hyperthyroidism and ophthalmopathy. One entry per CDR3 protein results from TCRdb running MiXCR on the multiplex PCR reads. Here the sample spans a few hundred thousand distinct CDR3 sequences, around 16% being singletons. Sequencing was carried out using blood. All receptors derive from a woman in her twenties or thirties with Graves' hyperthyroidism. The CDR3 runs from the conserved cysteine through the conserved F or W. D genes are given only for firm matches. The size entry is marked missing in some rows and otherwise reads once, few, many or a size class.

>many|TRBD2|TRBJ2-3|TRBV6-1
TGTGCCAGCATCCAAGCGGGAGGGGGCACAGATACGCAGTATTTT
CASIQAGGGTDTQYF
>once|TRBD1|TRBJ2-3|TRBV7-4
TGCGCCAGCAGCCAAGGGTCCGCGACAGGGGTTTATACGCAGTATTTT
CASSQGSATGVYTQYF
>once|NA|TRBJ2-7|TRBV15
TGTGCCACCAGCAGAGATATTAGGGACGAGCAGTACTTC
CATSRDIRDEQYF
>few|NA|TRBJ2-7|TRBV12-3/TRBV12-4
TGTGCCAGCAAACAAGGGGAGCGTTACGAGCAGTACTTC
CASKQGERYEQYF
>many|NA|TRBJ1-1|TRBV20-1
TGCAGTGCTAAACCCCCATATGAGCAGAACACTGAAGCTTTCTTT
CSAKPPYEQNTEAFF
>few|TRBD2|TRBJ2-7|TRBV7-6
TGTGCCAGCAGCTTGCAACCGGGACTAGGGGTTATCGAGCAGTACTTC
CASSLQPGLGVIEQYF
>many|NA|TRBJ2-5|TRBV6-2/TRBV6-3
TGTGCCAGCAGAGCGACTTCGGAGACCCAGTACTTC
CASRATSETQYF
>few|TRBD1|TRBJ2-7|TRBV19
TGTGCCAGTAGTCCAGGACAGGGGAACACCTACGAGCAGTACTTC
CASSPGQGNTYEQYF
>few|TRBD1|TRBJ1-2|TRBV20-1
TGCAGTGCTAGAGGACAGGGGAACTATGGCTACACCTTC
CSARGQGNYGYTF
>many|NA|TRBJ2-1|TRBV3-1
TGTGCCAGCAGGCAACAGGGTCCTGAGCAGTTCTTC
CASRQQGPEQFF
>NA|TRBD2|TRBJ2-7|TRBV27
TGTGCCAGCAGTTTAGCCCTCGCTAGCGGGAGTTACGAGCAGTACTTC
CASSLALASGSYEQYF
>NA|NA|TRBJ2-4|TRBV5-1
TGCGCCAGCAGCGGAAACGAACAGGGTAGCACCAAAAACATTCAGTACTTC
CASSGNEQGSTKNIQYF
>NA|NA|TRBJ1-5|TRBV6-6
TGTGCCAGCAGTTACGGGCAGAATAGCAATCAGCCCCAGCATTTT
CASSYGQNSNQPQHF
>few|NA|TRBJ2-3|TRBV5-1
TGCGCCAGCAGCACGTATAGAATGGTGGGCAGCTCGGGGGCAGATACGCAGTATTTT
CASSTYRMVGSSGADTQYF
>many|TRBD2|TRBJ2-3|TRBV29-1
TGCAGCGTTGAAGAGACTAGCGGGAGCACAGATACGCAGTATTTT
CSVEETSGSTDTQYF
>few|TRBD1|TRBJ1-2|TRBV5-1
TGCGCCAGCAGCTTGGATGACAGGGGTACTAACTATGGCTACACCTTC
CASSLDDRGTNYGYTF
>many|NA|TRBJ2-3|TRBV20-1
TGCAGTGGGACCGGGATCGAGCCCACAGATACGCAGTATTTT
CSGTGIEPTDTQYF
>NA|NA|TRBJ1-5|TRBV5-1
TGCGCCAGCAGCCCTGGGGGGATTAATCAGCCCCAGCATTTT
CASSPGGINQPQHF
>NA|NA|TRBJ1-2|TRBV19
TGTGCCAGTAGTACAAAGACCGGGGCGAACTATGGCTACACCTTC
CASSTKTGANYGYTF
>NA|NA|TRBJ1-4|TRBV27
TGTGCCAGCAGGGCCCGGGTTCATGAAAAACTGTTTTTT
CASRARVHEKLFF
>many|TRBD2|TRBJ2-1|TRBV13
TGTGCCAGCAGCTTAAGAACGGGAGGGCCTAACAATGAGCAGTTCTTC
CASSLRTGGPNNEQFF
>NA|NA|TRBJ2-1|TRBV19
TGTGCCAGTAGTGAACAGGGCTATGGGAATGAGCAGTTCTTC
CASSEQGYGNEQFF
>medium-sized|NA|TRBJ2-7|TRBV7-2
TGTGCCAGCAGCCAGGGGTCGGTGTGGGAACCTTACTTC
CASSQGSVWEPYF
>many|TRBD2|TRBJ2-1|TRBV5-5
TGTGCCAGCAGCTTGGTCCCCGGACTAGCGGGAAGGAATGAGCAGTTCTTC
CASSLVPGLAGRNEQFF
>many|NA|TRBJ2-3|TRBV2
TGTGCCAGCAGCTACAGGCCCTCAAAGTCCACAGATACGCAGTATTTT
CASSYRPSKSTDTQYF
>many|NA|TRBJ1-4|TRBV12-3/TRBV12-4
TGTGCCAGCAGTACGGGGGCGAGTCAAGAAAAACTGTTTTTT
CASSTGASQEKLFF
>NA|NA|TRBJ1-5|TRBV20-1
TGCAGTGCTAGACGGGGGAGCAATCAGCCCCAGCATTTT
CSARRGSNQPQHF
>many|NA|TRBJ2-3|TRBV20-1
TGCAGTGCTAGTCCTAGTTTCACAGATACGCAGTATTTT
CSASPSFTDTQYF
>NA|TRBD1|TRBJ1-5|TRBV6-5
TGTGCCAGCAGTTCCCGGACAGGGGAGGTCAATCAGCCCCAGCATTTT
CASSSRTGEVNQPQHF
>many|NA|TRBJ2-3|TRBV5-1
TGCGCCAGCAGCTTCGACAGAAGCACAGATACGCAGTATTTT
CASSFDRSTDTQYF
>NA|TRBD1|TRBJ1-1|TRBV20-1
TGCAGTGCTAGGGACTATACCGGGACAGGGGTGGGCGACAGGGAAGCTTTCTTT
CSARDYTGTGVGDREAFF
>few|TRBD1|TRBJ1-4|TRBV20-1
TGCAGTGCTAGAGATGCAGGGGGGGTTGGTGAAAAACTGTTTTTT
CSARDAGGVGEKLFF
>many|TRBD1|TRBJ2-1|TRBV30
TGTGCCTGGAACCCGGGACAGGGGGCCAATGAGCAGTTCTTC
CAWNPGQGANEQFF
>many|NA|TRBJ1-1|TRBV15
TGTGCCACCAGCAGAGGATACACTGAAGCTTTCTTT
CATSRGYTEAFF
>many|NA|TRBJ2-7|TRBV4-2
TGTGCCAGCAGCCAGGGGGCAGTCTCCTACGAGCAGTACTTC
CASSQGAVSYEQYF